This is a list of T cell receptor beta chains from one sample in a study of shared clonotypes between healthy human individuals. Generated by immunoSEQ multiplex PCR, the TCRdb table keeps only in-frame clones and is missing some. The table shows 2 million to 2.5 million clones, with 85% to 95% occurring only once. Sequencing was done on a sample of naive CD8+ T cells sorted from blood. Receptors originate from a young man in good health. CDR3s include the opening cysteine and the closing phenylalanine or tryptophan. A D gene is named only where the DNA matches it firmly. Size is omitted from some rows. Given values are once, few, many or a class for expanded clones.

TRBJ2-7,TRBV25-1,.,.,CASSEFGGGGEQYF,TGTGCCAGCAGTGAATTCGGAGGAGGGGGCGAGCAGTACTTC
TRBJ2-5,TRBV7-9,TRBD2,.,CASSLEVAGGPRETQYF,TGTGCCAGCAGCTTAGAGGTAGCGGGAGGTCCTAGGGAGACCCAGTACTTC
TRBJ2-1,TRBV5-1,TRBD2,.,CASSQGLAGGPAYNEQFF,TGCGCCAGCAGCCAGGGACTAGCGGGAGGGCCCGCCTACAATGAGCAGTTCTTC
TRBJ2-2,TRBV2,TRBD2,once,CASGLATGELFF,TGTGCCAGCGGACTAGCCACCGGGGAGCTGTTTTTT
TRBJ2-7,TRBV11-2,.,.,CASSSSGRVSYEQYF,TGTGCCAGCAGCTCCTCCGGACGGGTGTCCTACGAGCAGTACTTC
TRBJ2-7,TRBV27,TRBD2,.,CASSSGGDSYEQYF,TGTGCCAGCAGTTCCGGGGGGGACTCCTACGAGCAGTACTTC
TRBJ1-6,TRBV7-6,.,.,CASSLGPGPVSYNSPLHF,TGTGCCAGCAGCTTAGGGCCGGGCCCCGTCTCCTATAATTCACCCCTCCACTTT
TRBJ2-5,TRBV10-3,.,once,CAISESIETQYF,TGTGCCATCAGTGAGTCGATTGAGACCCAGTACTTC
TRBJ2-5,TRBV14,TRBD1,.,CASSQDYRGLETQYF,TGTGCCAGCAGCCAGGACTACAGGGGGCTGGAGACCCAGTACTTC
TRBJ2-7,TRBV6-1,TRBD1,.,CASSEPGQGAYEQYF,TGTGCCAGCAGTGAGCCGGGACAGGGTGCCTACGAGCAGTACTTC
TRBJ2-7,TRBV7-8,.,.,CASSPGTLVEQYF,TGTGCCAGCAGCCCCGGGACTTTAGTCGAGCAGTACTTC
TRBJ2-7,TRBV27,TRBD2,.,CASSLQYGRTEQYF,TGTGCCAGCAGTTTACAATACGGGAGGACCGAGCAGTACTTC
TRBJ1-1,TRBV6-5,.,.,CASGGTEAFF,TGTGCCAGCGGGGGCACTGAAGCTTTCTTT
TRBJ1-2,TRBV6-5,.,.,CASSYQGRDVYGYTF,TGTGCCAGCAGTTACCAGGGCAGGGACGTCTATGGCTACACCTTC
TRBJ2-3,TRBV9,TRBD1,.,CASSDGQGKDTQYF,TGTGCCAGCAGCGATGGACAGGGGAAAGATACGCAGTATTTT
TRBJ1-2,TRBV6-1,.,.,CASSVPNDYYGYTF,TGTGCCAGCAGTGTACCCAACGATTACTATGGCTACACCTTC
TRBJ2-7,TRBV2,.,.,CASSESRGPPDEQYF,TGTGCCAGCAGTGAATCGCGGGGGCCCCCCGACGAGCAGTACTTC
TRBJ1-2,TRBV11-3,.,.,CASSDGNYGYTF,TGTGCCAGCAGCGACGGCAACTATGGCTACACCTTC
TRBJ1-2,TRBV6-6,TRBD1,.,CASSSDRGPGYGYTF,TGTGCCAGCAGTTCAGACAGGGGGCCTGGCTATGGCTACACCTTC
TRBJ1-1,TRBV19,TRBD1,.,CASSHPQGMNTEAFF,TGTGCCAGTAGTCACCCACAGGGGATGAACACTGAAGCTTTCTTT
TRBJ2-5,TRBV12-5,TRBD2,.,CASGPSLAGDGETQYF,TGTGCTAGTGGCCCTTCACTAGCGGGAGACGGGGAGACCCAGTACTTC
TRBJ2-1,TRBV28,TRBD1,.,CASSPRQGRGDEQFF,TGTGCCAGCAGTCCGAGACAGGGGCGAGGCGATGAGCAGTTCTTC
TRBJ2-5,TRBV7-9,TRBD2,.,CASSLSAGGGEETQYF,TGTGCCAGCAGCTTATCCGCGGGAGGAGGGGAAGAGACCCAGTACTTC
TRBJ2-7,TRBV7-2,TRBD1,few,CASSFGTGESLEQYF,TGTGCCAGCAGCTTTGGGACAGGGGAGTCCCTCGAGCAGTACTTC
TRBJ2-7,TRBV28,.,.,CASSLRGLSSYEQYF,TGTGCCAGCAGTTTACGGGGGCTTAGCTCCTACGAGCAGTACTTC
TRBJ2-3,TRBV5-6,TRBD1,once,CASSLVTGPVDTQYF,TGTGCCAGCAGCCTCGTGACAGGGCCGGTAGATACGCAGTATTTT
TRBJ2-1,TRBV29-1,.,.,CSVVQSNEQFF,TGCAGCGTTGTTCAGAGCAATGAGCAGTTCTTC
TRBJ1-6,TRBV14,.,.,CASSSNRWGGYNSPLHF,TGTGCCAGCAGCTCTAACAGATGGGGTGGCTATAATTCACCCCTCCACTTT
TRBJ2-3,TRBV6-5,.,.,CASSLEGEGTDTQYF,TGTGCCAGCAGCCTCGAGGGGGAGGGCACAGATACGCAGTATTTT
TRBJ2-1,TRBV11-2,TRBD2,.,CASSLAGGQFF,TGTGCCAGCAGCTTAGCGGGGGGGCAGTTCTTC
TRBJ1-2,TRBV30,.,.,CACPGLGGYTF,TGTGCCTGTCCCGGATTGGGTGGCTACACCTTC
TRBJ2-7,TRBV29-1,TRBD2,once,CSVVGSRERSYEQYF,TGCAGCGTTGTCGGGTCGCGGGAGAGGTCCTACGAGCAGTACTTC
TRBJ2-3,TRBV11-3,TRBD2,.,CASSLGSWRGDTDTQYF,TGTGCCAGCAGCTTGGGTTCCTGGCGGGGGGACACAGATACGCAGTATTTT
TRBJ2-7,TRBV19,TRBD1,.,CASSSGQGSLRPYEQYF,TGTGCCAGTAGTTCGGGACAGGGGTCGCTCAGACCCTACGAGCAGTACTTC
TRBJ2-7,TRBV27,TRBD2,.,CASSLRGGAYEQYF,TGTGCCAGCAGTTTACGGGGGGGCGCCTACGAGCAGTACTTC
TRBJ2-7,TRBV6-5,.,.,CASSQTGPAYEQYF,TGTGCCAGCAGCCAAACAGGGCCCGCCTACGAGCAGTACTTC
TRBJ2-7,TRBV13,.,.,CASSMGAGLGPDYEQYF,TGTGCCAGCAGCATGGGGGCCGGACTGGGGCCCGACTACGAGCAGTACTTC
TRBJ2-7,TRBV18,TRBD2,.,CASSPEGLVNRLLPYEQYF,TGTGCCAGCTCACCCGAGGGACTAGTTAACCGCTTACTCCCCTACGAGCAGTACTTC
TRBJ1-2,TRBV28,TRBD1,.,CASSYWTGDSYGYTF,TGTGCCAGCAGTTATTGGACAGGGGATAGCTATGGCTACACCTTC
TRBJ1-1,TRBV7-9,.,.,CASSSKGINTEAFF,TGTGCCAGCAGCTCTAAGGGGATTAACACTGAAGCTTTCTTT
TRBJ2-7,TRBV21-1,.,.,CASSKETVFRVRYEQYF,TGTGCCAGCAGCAAAGAGACTGTTTTCAGGGTTCGTTACGAGCAGTACTTC
TRBJ1-1,TRBV15,.,.,CATSRDPPLTGPTEAFF,TGTGCCACCAGCAGAGATCCCCCCCTGACAGGACCCACTGAAGCTTTCTTT
TRBJ1-1,TRBV7-6,.,.,CASSSSNNPNTEAFF,TGTGCCAGCAGCTCCTCCAACAATCCGAACACTGAAGCTTTCTTT
TRBJ2-5,TRBV30,TRBD2,.,CAWDGLAGGGWAETQYF,TGTGCCTGGGATGGACTAGCGGGAGGGGGTTGGGCAGAGACCCAGTACTTC
TRBJ1-1,TRBV6-5,.,.,CASSYLQGRGDTEAFF,TGTGCCAGCAGTTACCTACAGGGACGGGGAGACACTGAAGCTTTCTTT
TRBJ2-1,TRBV27,.,.,CASGGGGPRGNEQFF,TGTGCCAGCGGAGGGGGGGGCCCGAGGGGCAATGAGCAGTTCTTC
TRBJ2-7,TRBV19,TRBD1,once,CASSFGAGGLYEQYF,TGTGCCAGTAGTTTTGGGGCAGGGGGTCTCTACGAGCAGTACTTC
TRBJ1-1,TRBV4-1,.,.,CASSIKDSWWGTEAFF,TGCGCCAGCAGCATTAAGGACAGTTGGTGGGGCACTGAAGCTTTCTTT